This T cell receptor beta chain appears in the sequencing data of a study of T cells after yellow fever vaccination (dated by TCRdb to the late 2010s). Regarding the complete study: The SMART-Seq v4 Ultra Low Input RNA kit was used to prepare libraries from fractions with low cell numbers. Bulk TCR alpha and beta repertoires were sequenced longitudinally to track T-cell clones before and after primary and booster YFV17D yellow fever vaccination. Two healthy male donors, one aged 18 to 29 and one aged 30 to 40 years, made up the cohort. Bulk PBMC replicates and cell subsets were isolated from blood drawn at multiple timepoints before and after both primary and secondary immunization. General conclusions and limits of the study: Computational filtering was required because FACS-sorted repertoires could contain abundant contaminating clonotypes from the bulk population. Compared with the primary T-cell response, the secondary T-cell response was faster but weaker, reaching its peak on day 5 rather than on day 15. The study included only two donors, which limits how far the findings can be generalized. A small share of clonotypes was detected in both CD4 and CD8 compartments, with the overlap likely arising from convergent recombination. Most clones expanded after primary vaccination (approximately 97% of CD4 and about 85% of CD8) were re-detected after the booster, suggesting that broad memory maintenance occurred.

What the treatment or condition label conveys for this sample: live attenuated yellow fever vaccine strain. At each blood-draw timepoint, two biological replicates of bulk PBMCs were collected. A standard Ficoll-Paque protocol was used to isolate PBMCs from peripheral blood. TriZol was used to extract RNA from bulk PBMCs, from CD4 and CD8 fractions, and from dextramer-positive and dextramer-negative fractions. Synthesis of TCR cDNA relied on 5'RACE template switching, a step that introduced a universal primer site along with unique molecular identifiers. cDNA synthesis was primed from both the TCR alpha and TCR beta constant segments. Two PCR steps were used to amplify libraries, with sample barcodes and sequencing adapters being added in the second step. Sequencing of libraries was done on Illumina HiSeq 2500 (2x100 bp) or NovaSeq (2x150 bp). Per the authors' processing: Demultiplexing of reads and collapsing into UMI consensus sequences were performed with MIGEC, and V(D)J alignment was carried out with MiXCR. Using edgeR on replicate PBMC samples, clonotypes were called vaccine-responding if FDR was below 0.01 and the log2 fold change was above 5 up to day 15. CD4 or CD8 identity was assigned to each bulk clonotype according to whether the clonotype was present at higher abundance in the sequenced CD4 repertoire or the sequenced CD8 repertoire. TCRdb redid the processing of the public reads, applying fastp at Q25 and MiXCR, and retained in-frame beta chains. Every CDR3 protein is listed once, alongside the most common genes and DNA of its rows. The V and J calls come from TCRdb's annotation, not from the publication. The sample yields about 580,000 distinct CDR3 sequences; about a sixth were counted once. The ten largest account for around 15% of the sample.

Concerning this clonotype: Its antigen remains undetermined. Base qualities are not provided; no much larger clone lies one nucleotide away.

V is cut by 4 bases and J by 0 bases, and the space between the germline ends is 15 bases. From its cysteine to its phenylalanine, the CDR3 spans 16 amino acids. The only DNA kept is the CDR3, 48 bases in frame from the first base. For CDR1 and CDR2, the germline V gene lists SGDLS and YYNGEE. Recombination joined TRBV9 with TRBJ2-3; the D segment cannot be called with confidence. The source material was PBMCs, sampled about 5 days after the first yellow fever vaccination. The sequence was collected from a man aged 18-30 years who received the YFV17D yellow fever vaccine. The DNA is TGTGCCAGCAGCCCCCTGGGAAGTGAGAGCACAGATACGCAGTATTTT. Translation gives CASSPLGSESTDTQYF.